Below, 15 T cell receptor beta chains from the same sample are listed, as sequenced in a study of blood T cell repertoires in COVID-19 (TCRdb year 2020). Library preparation was by the immunoSEQ multiplex PCR assay. TCRdb holds this immuneACCESS table with in-frame rearrangements only. Some clones are missing; in checked studies, unresolved V genes explain under half, and the rest has no known cause. The sample data list 180,000 or so clones, and 80% to 90% of these were observed just once. The ten biggest clones cover roughly 8.6% of the sample. What was sequenced was peripheral blood. The receptor source for this set is a man in his 60s with acute or convalescent COVID-19.

The chain employs TRBV6-5 and TRBJ1-2, with D perhaps matching TRBD1 (6 bases). V was pared by 8 bases and J by 3 bases, with 19 bases between. Germline-derived CDR1 and CDR2 are MNHEY and SVGAGI. CDR3 length equals 15 residues. CDR3 sequence reads: CASRTGGGGYYGYTF. CDR3 nucleotides: TGTGCCAGCCGTACAGGCGGGGGCGGATACTATGGCTACACCTTC.

The chain recombines TRBV7-8 with TRBJ2-5; tentatively, D is TRBD2 (6 bases). The germline V and J ends were trimmed by 4 bases and 3 bases, with 9 bases remaining between them. The CDR3 has 13 residues. Germline CDR1 reads SGHVS; CDR2 reads FQNEAQ. The CDR3 sequence is CASSWGTEETQYF. In DNA, the CDR3 is TGTGCCAGCAGCTGGGGGACTGAAGAGACCCAGTACTTC.

V and J are TRBV4-1 and TRBJ2-1; the match to TRBD2 covers 8 bases. The junction had 10 bases not matched to a gene; V was cut back by 5 bases and J by 7 bases. CDR3 size: 15 residues. Germline V gives CDR1 MGHRA, CDR2 YSYEKL. The CDR3 region is CASSISGTWGNEQFF. The CDR3 nucleotides read TGCGCCAGCAGCATTAGCGGGACCTGGGGGAATGAGCAGTTCTTC.

CDR3 amino acids: CASSFASGRGYTGELFF. The CDR3 DNA reads as TGTGCCAGCAGCTTTGCTAGCGGGAGGGGGTACACCGGGGAGCTGTTTTTT. This chain links TRBV11-2 with TRBJ2-2; 12 bases are shared with TRBD2. This CDR3 is 17 amino acids long. Trimming removed 3 bases from V and 3 bases from J; junction bases left unmatched: 5. CDR1 and CDR2 from the germline V gene are SGHAT and FQNNGV.

This clone is a singleton in its sample. The chain joins TRBV5-6 to TRBJ2-5; 8 bases are shared with TRBD1. There are 16 residues in the CDR3. CDR1 and CDR2 (germline): SGHDT, YYEEEE. Losses at the gene ends were 3 bases for V and 5 bases for J; bases not matched to a gene: 12. The CDR3 region has the DNA TGTGCCAGCAGCTCTTGGGGGACAGGAACAGGGGAGACCCAGTACTTC. This gives the protein CASSSWGTGTGETQYF.

This clone occurred a few times. The CDR3 region is CASSIVLLGYNEQFF. CDR3 nucleotides: TGTGCCAGTAGTATAGTGCTACTAGGCTACAATGAGCAGTTCTTC. The chain uses TRBV19 and TRBJ2-1, with TRBD2 as a possible D gene (5 bases). The CDR3 consists of 15 residues. V lost 1 base to trimming and J lost 3 bases, with 10 bases between them. Germline CDR1 LNHDA, CDR2 SQIVND (reference sequence).

The chain combines TRBV18 with TRBJ1-4, with TRBD1 identical over 11 bases. The CDR3 runs to 14 residues. Trimming removed 3 bases from V and 7 bases from J; junction bases left unmatched: 1. The germline V gene encodes CDR1 KGHSH and CDR2 LQKENI. As DNA, the CDR3 is TGTGCCAGCTCACCGGGGACAGGGGGTGAAAAACTGTTTTTT. This translates into CASSPGTGGEKLFF.

This clone was counted only a few times. The chain recombines TRBV5-5 with TRBJ2-7; 9 bases are shared with TRBD1. After removal of 3 bases from V and 3 bases from J, the junction contained 10 bases not matched to a gene. This CDR3 comprises 16 residues. Germline values: CDR1 SGHKS, CDR2 YYEKEE (reference sequence). The CDR3 DNA reads TGTGCCAGCAGCTCCAATCCGCCGGGACAGGGCTACGAGCAGTACTTC. Its translation: CASSSNPPGQGYEQYF.

The chain has TRBV28 and TRBJ1-2; 9 bases fit TRBD1. The CDR3 has 13 residues. Trimming at V came to 5 bases and at J to 4 bases, leaving 2 bases not matched to a gene. The germline gives CDR1 MDHEN, CDR2 SYDVKM. The CDR3 loop reads CASSRDRVYGYTF. The CDR3, as DNA: TGTGCCAGCAGTCGGGACAGGGTCTATGGCTACACCTTC.

The chain employs TRBV13 and TRBJ1-1; no clear D gene. Trimming shortened V by 5 bases and J by 1 base, and 8 bases separated the two germline ends. This CDR3 is 13 amino acids long. Germline values: CDR1 PRHDT, CDR2 FYEKMQ (reference sequence). CDR3 DNA: TGTGCCAGCAGCCCGACGGGGAACACTGAAGCTTTCTTT. As protein: CASSPTGNTEAFF.

The CDR3, as DNA: TGTGCCAGCAGTTTTCTTGGGACAGGGGGCGGAAAACTGTTTTTT. It translates to CASSFLGTGGGKLFF. V usage is TRBV27 and J usage is TRBJ1-4; 12 nucleotides align to TRBD1. This CDR3 is built from 15 residues. The germline V gene encodes CDR1 MNHEY and CDR2 SMNVEV (reference sequence). V was pared by 3 bases and J by 10 bases, with 6 bases of the junction left unmatched.

The rearrangement joins TRBV19 to TRBJ2-1; D might be TRBD1 (5 bases). Trimming shortened V by 4 bases and J by 3 bases, and 7 bases separated the two germline ends. The CDR3 sequence is 13 residues long. Germline CDR1 and CDR2: LNHDA and SQIVND (reference sequence). CDR3 loop: CASSKGHYNEQFF. Here the CDR3 DNA reads TGTGCCAGTAGTAAGGGGCACTACAATGAGCAGTTCTTC.

The V and J genes are TRBV5-1 and TRBJ2-3; 11 positions agree with TRBD2. The trim removed 1 base at V and 5 bases at J, leaving 3 bases unmatched. This CDR3 contains 15 residues. The germline V gene encodes CDR1 SGHRS and CDR2 YFSETQ. In DNA, the CDR3 is TGCGCCAGCAGCTTGTATGGGACTAGCGGAGATACGCAGTATTTT. This sequence encodes CASSLYGTSGDTQYF.

This clone was seen a single time. CDR3: CAWQQGINYGYTF. The CDR3 DNA reads as TGTGCCTGGCAACAGGGGATAAACTATGGCTACACCTTC. The genes are TRBV30 and TRBJ1-2, with 7 bases fitting TRBD1. The CDR3 loop spans 13 amino acids. Per germline, CDR1 GTSNPN and CDR2 SVGIG (reference sequence). Germline trimming cut 5 bases from V and 2 bases from J; bases unmatched to any gene: 5.

The chain couples TRBV19 to TRBJ2-1; D gene uncertain. V lost 0 bases, J lost 4 bases, and 7 bases lay in between. The CDR3 extends over 14 amino acids. Germline lookup yields CDR1 LNHDA and CDR2 SQIVND (reference sequence). The CDR3 reads CASSIDPPYNEQFF. As DNA, the CDR3 is TGTGCCAGTAGTATAGATCCCCCTTACAATGAGCAGTTCTTC.